This T cell receptor (beta chain) was identified during a study of shared clonotypes between healthy human individuals. Replicate PCRs for sorted subsets used around 200 ng DNA; this equaled about 30,000 T cell genomes. Assay used: immunoSEQ multiplex PCR; TCRdb lists only in-frame clones, some missing. The sample holds over a million clones, approximately 98.5% seen once. Germline V gene data show CDR1 as LNHNV and CDR2 as YYDKDF (reference sequence). The CDR3 totals 14 residues. Trimming cost V 3 bases and J 4 bases, with 10 bases left between them. The sequence came from a man under 40 in good health. The chain couples TRBV15 to TRBJ1-5, with D perhaps TRBD1 (6 bases). Source material: naive CD4+ T cells sorted from blood. Subset noted: CD45RA+ positively selected. Here the CDR3 DNA reads TGTGCCACCAGCAGGGGGGGGGCTAATCAGCCCCAGCATTTT. Residues: CATSRGGANQPQHF.